Below, 23 T cell receptor beta chains from the same sample are listed, as sequenced in a study of blood T cells in healthy people across ages. A J-beta primer mix and a sample-barcoded 5' primer were used in a second PCR of roughly 6 to 11 cycles. TCRdb fed the 5' RACE reads into MiXCR, producing one record per CDR3 protein. This table holds approximately 800,000 distinct CDR3 sequences, less than 70% found once. The sequencing input was blood. The source is a man at least 80 years old in good health.

This chain joins TRBV20-1 and TRBJ2-4; D is uncertain. The better agreement between TRBJ2-5 and the DNA end casts doubt on the J call. This CDR3 has 15 amino acids. CDR1 is DFQATT and CDR2 is SNEGSKA in the germline V gene (reference sequence). In nucleotides, the CDR3 is TGCAGTGCTAGCCCCCTAGTCCGGAGAGGAGAGACCCAGTACTTC. Residues: CSASPLVRRGETQYF.

This clonotype was observed once. This sequence joins TRBV3-1 and TRBJ2-5; D is undetermined. CDR3 size: 15 residues. From germline, CDR1 is LGHDT and CDR2 YNNKEL (reference sequence). Trimming shortened V by 1 base and J by 0 bases, and 9 bases separated the two germline ends. In nucleotides, the CDR3 is TGTGCCAGCAGCCAAGTTGGCACGAACCAAGAGACCCAGTACTTC. Protein: CASSQVGTNQETQYF.

This clonotype occurred once. J is TRBJ2-5 and V is TRBV6-2 or TRBV6-3; D uncertain. The CDR3 runs to 15 residues. V was cut by 0 bases and J by 11 bases, with 19 bases left in between. Per the germline V gene, CDR1 is MNHEY and CDR2 is SVGEGT. CDR3 nucleotides: TGTGCCAGCAGTTACTCTGTTCAAGTAAACAATGGGCAGTACTTC. It codes for CASSYSVQVNNGQYF.

This chain uses TRBV11-2 with TRBJ1-2; 7 bases map to TRBD1. Germline values: CDR1 SGHAT, CDR2 FQNNGV. The J segment lost 6 bases and the V segment lost 6 bases, leaving 13 bases of the junction unmatched. The CDR3 length is 15 residues. As DNA, the CDR3 is TGTGCCAGCAGAAAATCCGAGGGGGCGGTTCATGGCTACACCTTC. Its translation is CASRKSEGAVHGYTF.

The sample holds a few counts of this clonotype. This sequence joins TRBV5-1 and TRBJ2-7, with TRBD1 matching 10 bases. Germline V gene sequence: CDR1 SGHRS, CDR2 YFSETQ. Trimming removed 3 bases from V and 4 bases from J; junction bases left unmatched: 7. CDR3 length: 15 residues. The CDR3 here is CASSSYGTGEYEQYF. As DNA, the CDR3 is TGCGCCAGCAGCTCCTACGGGACAGGGGAATACGAGCAGTACTTC. Combining the CDR3 with reference TRBV5-1 and TRBJ2-7 gives the whole variable domain KAGVTQTPRYLIKTRGQQVTLSCSPISGHRSVSWYQQTPGQGLQFLFEYFSETQRNKGNFPGRFSGRQFSNSRSEMNVSTLELGDSALYLCASSSYGTGEYEQYFGPGTRLTVT.

The DNA of the CDR3 is TGTGCCAGCAGTCAAAGCGGGAGGGCAGGGAAGACCCAGTACTTC. Amino acids: CASSQSGRAGKTQYF. The chain has TRBV12-3 or TRBV12-4 and TRBJ2-7, with TRBD2 matching 10 bases. The last part of the DNA fits TRBJ2-5 better; the J call may be wrong. This CDR3 region has 15 residues.

This clonotype appeared a single time. The chain uses TRBV12-3 or TRBV12-4 and TRBJ2-5; TRBD2 matches at 10 bases. The DNA end lines up better with TRBJ2-1; the J call may be wrong. CDR3 length equals 16 residues. For the CDR3, the DNA is TGTGCCAGCAGTCGTCCCGGGACTAGCGCCCAAGAGACCCAGTTCTTC. Its translation is CASSRPGTSAQETQFF.

The gene calls are TRBV5-1 and TRBJ1-6; D remains unclear. The CDR3 runs 14 residues. V lost 0 bases, J lost 10 bases, and 11 bases lay in between. The germline CDR1 and CDR2 sequences are SGHRS and YFSETQ. The CDR3 coding sequence is TGCGCCAGCAGCTTGGAACGGGGAGGATCACCCCTCCACTTT. Protein sequence: CASSLERGGSPLHF.

V and J are TRBV5-1 and TRBJ2-7, with 10 bases lining up with TRBD2. Germline V gene sequence: CDR1 SGHRS, CDR2 YFSETQ. The CDR3 sequence is 17 residues long. Trimming took 2 bases from V and 2 from J; bases not matched to a gene: 10. The CDR3 DNA is TGCGCCAGCAGCTTTAACCTAGCGGGAGCGAACCCCTACGAGCAGTACTTC. It encodes CASSFNLAGANPYEQYF.

The genes are TRBV27 and TRBJ2-1, with D unresolved. The J call is in doubt because the DNA end fits TRBJ2-7 better. This CDR3 is 15 amino acids long. Germline V gives CDR1 MNHEY, CDR2 SMNVEV (reference sequence). The CDR3, as DNA: TGTGCCAGCAGCAACCCCACCTCGGCATACAATGAGCAGTACTTC. Translating it yields CASSNPTSAYNEQYF.

V gene TRBV5-1 combines with J gene TRBJ2-5, with 15 bases aligning to TRBD2. The germline CDR1 and CDR2 sequences are SGHRS and YFSETQ. The CDR3 contains 16 residues. With V trimmed by 2 bases and J by 4 bases, 3 bases remained unmatched. The CDR3 spells CASSFGLAGGRETQYF. The CDR3 nucleotides are TGCGCCAGCAGCTTCGGACTAGCGGGAGGGAGAGAGACCCAGTACTTC.

The genes are TRBV11-2 and TRBJ2-1; 10 positions agree with TRBD2. The CDR3 has 17 amino acids. The V and J ends lost 2 bases and 1 base, in that order; junction bases with no gene match: 5. The germline V gene encodes CDR1 SGHAT and CDR2 FQNNGV. The CDR3 DNA is TGTGCCAGCAGCTTAACTAGCGGGAAGTCGTCCTACAATGAGCAGTTCTTC. This gives the protein CASSLTSGKSSYNEQFF.

This clonotype was picked up a small number of times. The V gene is TRBV11-2, the J gene TRBJ2-7, with 12 positions matching TRBD2. The J call may be incorrect, as the DNA end agrees better with TRBJ2-5. Germline V gene lookup returns CDR1 SGHAT and CDR2 FQNNGV. The CDR3 is 17 residues long. CDR3 amino acids: CASSPGRLAGESETQYF. For the CDR3, the DNA is TGTGCCAGCAGCCCTGGTCGACTAGCGGGAGAGTCAGAGACCCAGTACTTC.

This clonotype was seen just once. The chain is built from TRBV6-2 or TRBV6-3 and TRBJ2-1; TRBD1 aligns across 9 bases. TRBJ2-7 matches the DNA end more closely, so the J call is doubtful. From germline, CDR1 is MNHEY and CDR2 SVGEGT. The CDR3 extends over 16 amino acids. The CDR3 protein is CASSPLRDRAYNEQYF. In DNA form, the CDR3 reads TGTGCCAGCAGCCCCCTCCGGGACAGGGCCTACAATGAGCAGTACTTC.

V gene TRBV9 combines with J gene TRBJ2-4; a possible D gene is TRBD2 (5 bases). The last part of the DNA fits TRBJ2-7 better; the J call may be wrong. The CDR3 covers 14 residues. Germline-derived CDR1 and CDR2 are SGDLS and YYNGEE. This CDR3 reads CASSVGTFGDEQYF. As DNA, the CDR3 is TGTGCCAGCAGCGTAGGGACCTTCGGGGACGAGCAGTACTTC.

Regarding this clonotype: One base away lies a much larger clone, so this may be a sequencing read error. Because the CDR3's place on the DNA is in doubt, the DNA is left out and the CDR3 is given as listed by TCRdb. The chain carries TRBV7-2 and TRBJ1-5; the table's D call of TRBD1 was not tested on the DNA. Germline CDR1 SGHTA, CDR2 FQGNSA. Including both end residues, the CDR3 is 15 amino acids long. This CDR3 reads CASSLVGLGNQPQRF.

The rearrangement links TRBV5-6 to TRBJ1-5; TRBD1 might be the D (6 bases). Germline CDR1 is SGHDT and CDR2 is YYEEEE. This CDR3 spans 14 amino acids. V was shortened by 2 bases and J by 6 bases, with 12 bases between the two germline ends. In DNA, the CDR3 is TGTGCCAGCAGCTTCAAACAGGGTTCTCAGCCCCAGCATTTT. As protein: CASSFKQGSQPQHF.

This clonotype showed up just a few times. This chain joins TRBV4-1 and TRBJ1-4, with a possible D match to TRBD1 (5 bases). Germline V CDR1 and CDR2: MGHRA, YSYEKL. CDR3 size: 16 residues. V dropped 0 bases and J dropped 8 bases, with 16 bases sitting between them. The CDR3 spells CASSQDWGPAREKLFF. The CDR3 DNA follows: TGCGCCAGCAGCCAAGATTGGGGCCCAGCCAGGGAAAAACTGTTTTTT.

The J gene is TRBJ2-5, the V gene TRBV20-1; no clear D gene. The CDR3 extends over 13 amino acids. Deletions cut 6 bases from V and 11 bases from J, with 22 bases between. Germline values: CDR1 DFQATT, CDR2 SNEGSKA (reference sequence). CDR3 sequence reads: CSAPVTPGYKQYF. Written as DNA, the CDR3 is TGCAGTGCCCCTGTCACCCCGGGCTACAAGCAGTACTTC.

This clonotype has a handful of counts. This sequence joins TRBV10-3 and TRBJ2-7; 10 bases are a match to TRBD1. The length of the CDR3 is 12 residues. The V gene's germline CDR1 is ENHRY and CDR2 SYGVKD. V gave up 10 bases and J gave up 5 bases; unmatched junction bases: 5. The CDR3 DNA reads as TGTGCCAGCGGGGACAGGGGTAACGAGCAGTACTTC. This sequence encodes CASGDRGNEQYF.

This clonotype was seen many times. This sequence joins TRBV7-2 and TRBJ2-1; 14 bases agree with TRBD2. Germline CDR1 SGHTA, CDR2 FQGNSA. The CDR3 is 15 residues long. J lost 13 bases, V lost 5 bases, and 10 bases had no gene match. CDR3 DNA sequence: TGTGCCAGCAGCACCGGGACTAGCGGGAGTGACCGCCAGTTCTTC. Translating gives CASSTGTSGSDRQFF.

This clonotype was counted between two and nine times. J is TRBJ2-1 and V is TRBV10-3; 9 bases are shared with TRBD2. The germline V gene has CDR1 ENHRY and CDR2 SYGVKD. The CDR3 consists of 16 residues. V shed 5 bases and J 2 bases; nucleotides not matched to a gene: 7. The CDR3 DNA follows: TGTGCCATCAGTCAGACTAGCGGATATGCCTACAATGAGCAGTTCTTC. Its protein is CAISQTSGYAYNEQFF.

The CDR3 nucleotides are TGTGCCATCAGCGCACTAGCGGGGAACTCCTACAATGAGCAGTTCTTC. The encoded protein is CAISALAGNSYNEQFF. The gene calls are TRBV10-3 and TRBJ2-1; TRBD2 aligns across 10 bases. The CDR3 is 16 amino acids. The germline V gene encodes CDR1 ENHRY and CDR2 SYGVKD. After removal of 6 bases from V and 0 bases from J, the junction contained 5 bases not matched to a gene.